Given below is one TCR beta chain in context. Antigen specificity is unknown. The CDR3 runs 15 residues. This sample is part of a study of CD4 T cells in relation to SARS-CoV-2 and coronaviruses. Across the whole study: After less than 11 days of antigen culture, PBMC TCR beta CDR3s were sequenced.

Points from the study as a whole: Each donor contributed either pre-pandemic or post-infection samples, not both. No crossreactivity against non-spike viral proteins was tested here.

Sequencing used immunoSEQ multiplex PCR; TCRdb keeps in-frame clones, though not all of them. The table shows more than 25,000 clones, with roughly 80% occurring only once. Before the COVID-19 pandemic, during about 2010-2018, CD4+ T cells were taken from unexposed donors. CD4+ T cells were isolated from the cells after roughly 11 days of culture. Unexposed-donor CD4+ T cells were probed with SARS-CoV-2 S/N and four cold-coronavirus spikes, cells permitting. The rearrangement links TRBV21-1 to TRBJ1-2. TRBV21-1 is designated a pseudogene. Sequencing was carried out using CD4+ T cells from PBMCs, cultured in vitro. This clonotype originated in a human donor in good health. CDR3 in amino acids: CASSPYPAGKGRYTF. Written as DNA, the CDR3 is TGTGCCAGCAGTCCCTACCCGGCTGGGAAAGGGCGCTACACCTTC.